This TCR beta chain was obtained from a study of OX40 agonist ivuxolimab in advanced cancers. On the study more broadly: The group had a mean age of 60 years, ranged from roughly 23 to 79, and was 82.7% male.

Produced via immunoSEQ multiplex PCR; TCRdb's table is partial and in-frame only. In the table there are about 69,000 clones, nearly 90% of which are singletons. Systemic immunosuppression or autoimmune disease history was grounds to exclude patients. The CDR3 has 15 residues. Trimming took 4 bases from V and 5 from J; bases not matched to a gene: 9. Germline loops: CDR1 GTSNPN, CDR2 SVGIG (reference sequence). J is TRBJ2-5 and V is TRBV30; TRBD1 matches 11 bases. The input for sequencing was CD4+ or CD8+ T cells sorted from blood, taken in a trial of the OX40 agonist ivuxolimab. The clonotype originates from an adult with an advanced solid tumor such as melanoma, head and neck, liver or kidney cancer. The CDR3 sequence: CAWTGGTGGYETQYF. The CDR3 region has the DNA TGTGCCTGGACCGGCGGGACAGGGGGGTATGAGACCCAGTACTTC.